This T cell receptor (beta chain) was sequenced in a study of identical twins. TCRdb re-derived calls from the 5' RACE reads in MiXCR, one entry per CDR3 protein. The repertoire consists of more than 600,000 distinct CDR3 sequences, with 15% to 20% occurring once and the leading ten covering around 14%. The V gene lost 3 bases and the J gene lost 7 bases, with 13 bases spanning the gap. The CDR3 totals 15 residues. Germline assignment: CDR1 SGHVS and CDR2 FNYEAQ. These same records also appear under a second study, on T cells expressing NK-cell markers.

The sequenced sample was PBMCs. The chain links TRBV7-6 to TRBJ1-6, with D tentatively TRBD1 (5 bases). The sequence was collected from a woman aged 18 to 35 in good health. The CDR3 loop is CASSFGGTGNSPLHF. CDR3 nucleotides: TGTGCCAGCAGCTTTGGAGGGACTGGGAATTCACCCCTCCACTTT.